The clone carrying this TCR beta chain came up a few times. The germline V gene has CDR1 MNHEY and CDR2 SVGAGI. This CDR3 is built from 15 residues. V dropped 0 bases and J dropped 7 bases, with 12 bases sitting between them. This specimen belongs to a study of T cells in Graves' hyperthyroidism and ophthalmopathy. Using 9.5 to 10 ml of fresh peripheral blood, PBMCs were prepared. The TCR beta CDR3 regions underwent amplification using RNA transcripts as the source. TCR CDR3 regions were first amplified by RT-PCR with HTBI primers. TCRdb used MiXCR to reprocess the multiplex PCR reads, holding one entry per CDR3 protein. In the table there are roughly 580,000 distinct CDR3 sequences, approximately 15% of which are singletons.

The receptor was derived from a woman in her 30s with Graves' hyperthyroidism that later progressed to Graves' ophthalmopathy. Sequenced: blood. V and J are TRBV6-5 and TRBJ1-4; the D gene is possibly TRBD1 (5 bases). The CDR3: CASSYSGGRGEKLFF. The CDR3 DNA reads as TGTGCCAGCAGTTACTCGGGAGGGAGGGGTGAAAAACTGTTTTTT.